Shown below are 8 T cell receptor beta chains from a single sample sequenced in a study of T-cell memory formation after mild COVID-19. MiXCR was run by TCRdb on the 5' RACE reads, yielding one entry per CDR3 protein. The sample shows about 200,000 distinct CDR3 sequences, 9.5% of them seen only once. Sequenced sample: PBMCs or a T cell subset sorted from them (not recorded which). All receptors come from a young man who had mild COVID-19 (a few samples of this study predate the infection). Cell type and time point are not known.

Only a few counts were recorded for this clonotype. The CDR3 DNA is TGCGCCAGCAGCCAAGATGCGAGACAGGGGTACAATGAGCAGTTCTTC. Translating gives CASSQDARQGYNEQFF. This rearrangement joins TRBV4-3 to TRBJ2-1; 8 positions match TRBD1. The junction had 5 bases not matched to a gene; V was cut back by 0 bases and J by 4 bases. The CDR3 covers 16 residues. Germline CDR1 reads LGHNA; CDR2 reads YSLEER.

This clonotype was found a few times. The rearrangement joins TRBV6-1 to TRBJ1-2, with TRBD1 matching 7 bases. This CDR3 is 13 amino acids long. The ends lost 5 bases at V and 3 bases at J; junction bases unmatched: 3. Germline lookup yields CDR1 MNHNS and CDR2 SASEGT. The CDR3 nucleotides are TGTGCCAGCAGTATAACAGGGGACTATGGCTACACCTTC. Translated: CASSITGDYGYTF.

In regard to this clonotype: A read error may be the cause here, since a much bigger clone is one base away. The genes are TRBV7-8 and TRBJ1-6; D is ambiguous. The CDR3 sequence is 16 residues long. Germline CDR1 is SGHVS and CDR2 is FQNEAQ. Trimming left V 4 bases short and J 13 bases short, with 23 bases between. CDR3 residues: CASSSQDYRATGPLHF. The CDR3 region has the DNA TGTGCCAGCAGCTCCCAAGATTACCGGGCAACGGGGCCCCTCCACTTT.

This chain connects TRBV7-7 to TRBJ2-1, with a weak D call TRBD2 (5 bases). This CDR3 contains 12 residues. V dropped 6 bases and J dropped 9 bases, with 12 bases sitting between them. Germline CDR1 is SSHAT and CDR2 is FNYEAQ (reference sequence). CDR3: CASSVDGGEQFF. CDR3 in DNA: TGTGCCAGCAGTGTGGACGGAGGTGAGCAGTTCTTC.

The sample holds a few counts of this clonotype. This chain connects TRBV12-3 or TRBV12-4 to TRBJ1-2; D is undetermined. Trimming took off 5 bases at V and 8 bases at J, with 12 bases between the two ends. The CDR3 has 12 amino acids. CDR3 region: CASSLGVGGYTF. CDR3 coding DNA: TGTGCCAGCAGTCTGGGCGTGGGGGGCTACACCTTC.

This clonotype was seen more than once but under ten times. V and J are TRBV5-1 and TRBJ2-3; no firm D call. The CDR3 runs 12 residues. Germline lookup yields CDR1 SGHRS and CDR2 YFSETQ. V lost 3 bases and J lost 8, with 10 bases in between. CDR3 protein: CASSSTPSTQYF. CDR3 nucleotides: TGCGCCAGCAGCTCGACCCCAAGTACGCAGTATTTT.

The table lists this clonotype with a few counts. V is TRBV7-9 and J is TRBJ2-3; no clear D. CDR1 SEHNR and CDR2 FQNEAQ come from the germline V gene (reference sequence). The CDR3 length is 15 residues. The germline V and J ends were trimmed by 0 bases and 2 bases, with 9 bases remaining between them. This CDR3 reads CASSLALTYTDTQYF. As DNA, the CDR3 is TGTGCCAGCAGCTTAGCGCTTACTTACACAGATACGCAGTATTTT.

This clonotype was detected only a few times. V is TRBV6-5 and J is TRBJ2-4; unclear D gene. The germline V gene encodes CDR1 MNHEY and CDR2 SVGAGI. V lost 0 bases and J 7 bases, leaving 13 bases between the germline ends. The CDR3 spans 15 residues. The CDR3 sequence: CASSYSGIGRNIQYF. The CDR3 region has the DNA TGTGCCAGCAGTTACTCGGGCATTGGTAGGAACATTCAGTACTTC.